This T cell receptor (beta chain) is from a study of blood T cell repertoires in COVID-19. Background on the study: Collection of acute and convalescent COVID-19 samples took place in the United States, Italy and Spain.

CDR1 and CDR2 (germline): SNHLY, FYNNEI. This CDR3 spans 14 amino acids. Trimming took off 4 bases at V and 0 bases at J, with 9 bases between the two ends. Original analysis: Estimation of nucleated cell counts relied on the amplification of reference gene primers. Generated by immunoSEQ multiplex PCR, the TCRdb table keeps only in-frame clones and is missing some. V and J calls and clone size are as listed in that table; D and trimming were resolved from the DNA. The sample consists of under 150,000 clones, around three quarters of them appearing once. The sequencing sample was made of peripheral blood. The V and J genes are TRBV2 and TRBJ1-1; D gene unclear. This TCR came from a woman older than 75 with acute or convalescent COVID-19. CDR3 coding DNA: TGTGCCAGCAGTGGCGGAATCTTGAACACTGAAGCTTTCTTT. Its protein product is CASSGGILNTEAFF.